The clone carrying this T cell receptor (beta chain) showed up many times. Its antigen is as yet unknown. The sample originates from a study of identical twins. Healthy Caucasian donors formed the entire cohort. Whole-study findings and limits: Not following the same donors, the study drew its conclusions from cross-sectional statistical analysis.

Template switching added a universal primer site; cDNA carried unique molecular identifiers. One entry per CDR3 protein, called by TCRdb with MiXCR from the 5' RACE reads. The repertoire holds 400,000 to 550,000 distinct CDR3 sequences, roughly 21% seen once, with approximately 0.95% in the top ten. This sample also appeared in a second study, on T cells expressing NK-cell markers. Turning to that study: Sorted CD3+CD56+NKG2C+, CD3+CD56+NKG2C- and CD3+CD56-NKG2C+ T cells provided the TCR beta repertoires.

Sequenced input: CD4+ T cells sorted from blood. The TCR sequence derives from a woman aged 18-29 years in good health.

CDR3 DNA sequence: TGTGCCAGCAGCTTAGGTGCGGGAGATACGCAGTATTTT. Residues: CASSLGAGDTQYF. The genes are TRBV7-2 and TRBJ2-3; D is perhaps TRBD2 (5 bases). The V end was cut by 1 base, the J end by 5 bases, with 7 bases between. Germline-derived CDR1 and CDR2 are SGHTA and FQGNSA. The CDR3 has 13 amino acids. Full variable domain (remainder filled in from reference TRBV7-2 and TRBJ2-3): GAGVSQSPSNKVTEKGKDVELRCDPISGHTALYWYRQSLGQGLEFLIYFQGNSAPDKSGLPSDRFSAERTGGSVSTLTIQRTQQEDSAVYLCASSLGAGDTQYFGPGTRLTVL.